These 14 T cell receptor beta chains share one sample of origin, sequenced in a study of T cells in Graves' hyperthyroidism and ophthalmopathy. Amplification of TCR beta CDR3 regions was performed using RNA transcripts as template. The study used the HTBI primer set for a first-round RT-PCR of the TCR CDR3. TCRdb used MiXCR to reprocess the multiplex PCR reads, holding one entry per CDR3 protein. The top ten clones hold approximately 10% of a sample with some 400,000 distinct CDR3 sequences, 14% of them seen once. Material: blood. The receptors derive from a woman aged 55-69 years with Graves' hyperthyroidism.

The chain employs TRBV11-2 and TRBJ2-1; 11 bases fit TRBD2. The CDR3 is 18 residues long. V lost 5 bases, J lost 7 bases, and 16 bases stayed unmatched. Germline V lookup: CDR1 SGHAT, CDR2 FQNNGV. CDR3 sequence reads: CASSLGRKLAGVWNEQFF. In nucleotides, the CDR3 is TGTGCCAGCAGCCTCGGGAGGAAACTAGCGGGAGTGTGGAATGAGCAGTTCTTC.

This clonotype occurred many times. The chain couples TRBV9 to TRBJ2-2, with TRBD2 matching over 7 bases. V dropped 5 bases and J dropped 9; count of bases not matched to a gene: 13. CDR3 length: 15 residues. CDR1 is SGDLS, CDR2 YYNGEE, per germline. CDR3 loop: CASRGRQGGSRELFF. Here the CDR3 DNA reads TGTGCCAGCAGAGGAAGGCAGGGAGGGTCCAGGGAGCTGTTTTTT.

The chain recombines TRBV7-2 with TRBJ1-3; 10 nucleotides align to TRBD1. Trimming at V came to 5 bases and at J to 3 bases, leaving 4 bases not matched to a gene. The CDR3 extends over 15 amino acids. CDR1 and CDR2 from the germline V gene are SGHTA and FQGNSA. The CDR3 region has the DNA TGTGCCAGCAGCAGGGGACAGGGGATTGGAAACACCATATATTTT. Protein: CASSRGQGIGNTIYF.

This clonotype occurred many times. The gene calls are TRBV3-1 and TRBJ1-1; D is unclear. Trimming removed 11 bases from V and 4 bases from J, with 14 bases in between. The CDR3 has 12 residues. Germline lookup yields CDR1 LGHDT and CDR2 YNNKEL (reference sequence). CDR3 loop: CASGPRSTEAFF. In DNA, the CDR3 is TGTGCCTCCGGACCGAGGAGCACTGAAGCTTTCTTT.

In nucleotides, the CDR3 is TGTGCCAGCAGCCCAAGGGGATCGGTCGGGGGTTACCTCTACGAGCAGTACTTC. Protein product: CASSPRGSVGGYLYEQYF. The chain is built from TRBV7-3 and TRBJ2-7, with D possibly TRBD2 on 6 matching bases. Germline V gene data show CDR1 as SGHTA and CDR2 as FQGTGA. Trimming took off 5 bases at V and 3 bases at J, with 26 bases between the two ends. The CDR3 is made up of 18 amino acids.

This clonotype was detected many times. V is TRBV27 and J is TRBJ2-7; perhaps TRBD2 as D (6 bases). With 6 bases removed from V and 3 bases from J, the gap between germline ends came to 12 bases. The CDR3 has 13 residues. Germline V lookup: CDR1 MNHEY, CDR2 SMNVEV (reference sequence). CDR3 residues: CASSDGSYYEQYF. In nucleotides, the CDR3 is TGTGCCAGCAGCGACGGGAGTTACTACGAGCAGTACTTC.

The chain carries TRBV6-1 and TRBJ2-7; 11 nucleotides line up with TRBD1. The CDR3 is 15 amino acids. Germline loops: CDR1 MNHNS, CDR2 SASEGT. The V gene end was trimmed by 9 bases and the J gene end by 3 bases; junction bases not matched to a gene: 10. CDR3 protein: CASVPRTGGNYEQYF. CDR3 DNA sequence: TGTGCCAGTGTACCTCGGACAGGGGGCAACTACGAGCAGTACTTC.

The sample holds many counts of this clonotype. This chain links TRBV14 with TRBJ2-7, with D unclear. This CDR3 contains 13 residues. The germline V gene has CDR1 SGHDN and CDR2 FVKESK. V lost 2 bases to trimming and J lost 3 bases, with 8 bases between them. DNA of the CDR3: TGTGCCAGCAGCCAACGTCAGAGCTACGAGCAGTACTTC. Protein: CASSQRQSYEQYF.

This clonotype showed up just a few times. This sequence may be a read error, since a much larger clone differs from it by one base. The chain is built from TRBV6-1 and TRBJ2-3, with 11 nucleotides matching TRBD2. From germline, CDR1 is MNHNS and CDR2 SASEGT. The CDR3 totals 14 residues. Losses at the gene ends were 6 bases for V and 3 bases for J; bases not matched to a gene: 2. Here the CDR3 DNA reads TGTGCCAGCAGCACTAGCGGGAGAACAGATACGCAGTATTTT. Residues: CASSTSGRTDTQYF.

This clonotype appeared many times. This chain links TRBV28 with TRBJ2-2; the D call may be TRBD1 or TRBD2 (5 bases each). The ends were cut back, 5 bases at V and 6 bases at J, with 13 bases in the middle. CDR1 MDHEN and CDR2 SYDVKM come from the germline V gene. There are 14 residues in the CDR3. In DNA form, the CDR3 reads TGTGCCAGCAGTACCGGGACGCTACCCGGGGAGCTGTTTTTT. It translates to CASSTGTLPGELFF.

This clonotype was counted at least ten times. The chain couples TRBV5-1 to TRBJ2-7, with TRBD1 identical over 9 bases. The CDR3 is made up of 14 amino acids. Germline V gene data show CDR1 as SGHRS and CDR2 as YFSETQ. Unmatched junction bases numbered 3, after V lost 1 base and J lost 4 bases. The CDR3 DNA is TGCGCCAGCAGCTTGCCCGGACAGGGGTACGAGCAGTACTTC. Translated: CASSLPGQGYEQYF.

This clonotype was counted many times. The rearrangement joins TRBV11-1 to TRBJ2-1; TRBD2 aligns across 11 bases. CDR3 length equals 16 residues. Germline values: CDR1 SGHAT, CDR2 FQDESV (reference sequence). V lost 1 base and J lost 2; bases outside the gene matches: 1. The CDR3 loop reads CASSLGGLAAYNEQFF. CDR3 sequence (DNA): TGTGCCAGCAGCTTAGGGGGACTAGCGGCCTACAATGAGCAGTTCTTC. The whole variable domain, filled in from reference TRBV11-1 and TRBJ2-1, reads EAEVAQSPRYKITEKSQAVAFWCDPISGHATLYWYRQILGQGPELLVQFQDESVVDDSQLPKDRFSAERLKGVDSTLKIQPAELGDSAMYLCASSLGGLAAYNEQFFGPGTRLTVL.

This clonotype was recorded at least ten times. V gene TRBV11-3 combines with J gene TRBJ2-2, with TRBD2 matching over 13 bases. This CDR3 spans 15 amino acids. The ends lost 10 bases at V and 5 bases at J; junction bases unmatched: 7. CDR1 is SGHNT and CDR2 is YENEEA in the germline V gene. The CDR3 protein is CATQLAGGPTGELFF. CDR3 nucleotide sequence: TGTGCCACCCAACTAGCGGGAGGGCCGACCGGGGAGCTGTTTTTT.

A few counts support this clonotype. CDR3 nucleotide sequence: TGCAGTGCTAGAGACACATTGAACACTGAAGCTTTCTTT. It specifies CSARDTLNTEAFF. The chain recombines TRBV20-1 with TRBJ1-1; D remains unclear. Germline lookup yields CDR1 DFQATT and CDR2 SNEGSKA (reference sequence). Trimming shortened V by 0 bases and J by 0 bases, and 5 bases separated the two germline ends. This CDR3 has 13 residues.